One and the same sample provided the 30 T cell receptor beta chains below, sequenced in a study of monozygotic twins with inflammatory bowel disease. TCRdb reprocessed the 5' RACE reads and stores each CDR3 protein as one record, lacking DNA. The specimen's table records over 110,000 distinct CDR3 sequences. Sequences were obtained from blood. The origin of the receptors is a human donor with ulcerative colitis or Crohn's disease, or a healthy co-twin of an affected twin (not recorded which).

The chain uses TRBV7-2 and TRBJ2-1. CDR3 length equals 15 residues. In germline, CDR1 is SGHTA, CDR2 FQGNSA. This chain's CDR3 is CASSPPPSSYNEQFF.

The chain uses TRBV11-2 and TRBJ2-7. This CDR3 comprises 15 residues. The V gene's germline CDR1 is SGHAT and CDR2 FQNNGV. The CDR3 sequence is CASSSNTVPSYEQYF.

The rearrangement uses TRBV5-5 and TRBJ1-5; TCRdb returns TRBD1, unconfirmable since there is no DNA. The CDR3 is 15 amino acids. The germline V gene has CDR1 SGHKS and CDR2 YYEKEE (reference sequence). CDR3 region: CASSLQGGSNQPQHF.

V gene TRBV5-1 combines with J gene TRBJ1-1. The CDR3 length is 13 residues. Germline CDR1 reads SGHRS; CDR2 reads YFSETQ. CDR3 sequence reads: CASSLEQNTEAFF. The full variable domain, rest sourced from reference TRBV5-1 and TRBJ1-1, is KAGVTQTPRYLIKTRGQQVTLSCSPISGHRSVSWYQQTPGQGLQFLFEYFSETQRNKGNFPGRFSGRQFSNSRSEMNVSTLELGDSALYLCASSLEQNTEAFFGQGTRLTVV.

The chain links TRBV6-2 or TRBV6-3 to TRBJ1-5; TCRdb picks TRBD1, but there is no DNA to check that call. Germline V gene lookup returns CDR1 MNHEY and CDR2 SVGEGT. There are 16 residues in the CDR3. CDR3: CASRTPDRLSNQPQHF.

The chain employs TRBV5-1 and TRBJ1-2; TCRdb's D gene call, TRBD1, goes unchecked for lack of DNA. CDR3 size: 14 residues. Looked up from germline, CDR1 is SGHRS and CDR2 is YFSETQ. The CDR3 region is CASSPGAMGYGYTF.

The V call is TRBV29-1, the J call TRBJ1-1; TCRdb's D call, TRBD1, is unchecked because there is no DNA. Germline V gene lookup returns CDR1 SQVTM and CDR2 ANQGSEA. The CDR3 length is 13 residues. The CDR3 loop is CSVELRGHTEAFF.

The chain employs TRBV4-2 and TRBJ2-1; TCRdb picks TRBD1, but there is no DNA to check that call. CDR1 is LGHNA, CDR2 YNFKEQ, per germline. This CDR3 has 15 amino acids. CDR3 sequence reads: CASSQRDILFDEQFF.

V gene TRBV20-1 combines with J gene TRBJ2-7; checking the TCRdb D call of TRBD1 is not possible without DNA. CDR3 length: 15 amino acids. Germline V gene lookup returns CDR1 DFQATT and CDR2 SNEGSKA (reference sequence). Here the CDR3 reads CSATDRGGRAYEQYF.

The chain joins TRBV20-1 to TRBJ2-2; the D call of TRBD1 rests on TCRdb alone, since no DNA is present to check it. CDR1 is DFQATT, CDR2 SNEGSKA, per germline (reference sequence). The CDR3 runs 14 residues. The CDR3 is CSARDRGHTGELFF.

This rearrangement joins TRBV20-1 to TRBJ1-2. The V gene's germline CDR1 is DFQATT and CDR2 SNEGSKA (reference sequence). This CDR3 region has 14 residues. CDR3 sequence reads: CSVFGTAANYGYTF.

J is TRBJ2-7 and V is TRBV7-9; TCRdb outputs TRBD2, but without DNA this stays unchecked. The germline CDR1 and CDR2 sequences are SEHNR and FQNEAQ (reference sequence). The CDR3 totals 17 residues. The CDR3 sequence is CASSLWSWEGNNYEQYF. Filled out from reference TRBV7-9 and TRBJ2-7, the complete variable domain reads DTGVSQNPRHKITKRGQNVTFRCDPISEHNRLYWYRQTLGQGPEFLTYFQNEAQLEKSRLLSDRFSAERPKGSFSTLEIQRTEQGDSAMYLCASSLWSWEGNNYEQYFGPGTRLTVT.

The CDR3 here is CASSFRMNTEAFF. The V call is TRBV6-2 or TRBV6-3, the J call TRBJ1-1. The CDR3 covers 13 residues. The germline CDR1 and CDR2 sequences are MNHEY and SVGEGT.

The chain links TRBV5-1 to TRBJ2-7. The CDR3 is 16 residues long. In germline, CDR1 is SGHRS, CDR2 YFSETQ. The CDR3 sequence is CASSSLVALGAYEQYF.

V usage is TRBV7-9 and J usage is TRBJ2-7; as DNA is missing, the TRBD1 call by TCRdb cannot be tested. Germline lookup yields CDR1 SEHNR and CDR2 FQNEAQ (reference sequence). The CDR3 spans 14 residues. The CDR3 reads CASSGTGTPWEQYF. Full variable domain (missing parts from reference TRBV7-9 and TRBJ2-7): DTGVSQNPRHKITKRGQNVTFRCDPISEHNRLYWYRQTLGQGPEFLTYFQNEAQLEKSRLLSDRFSAERPKGSFSTLEIQRTEQGDSAMYLCASSGTGTPWEQYFGPGTRLTVT.

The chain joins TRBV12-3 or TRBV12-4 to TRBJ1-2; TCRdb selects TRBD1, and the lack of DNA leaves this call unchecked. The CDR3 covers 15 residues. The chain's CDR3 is CASRPTGGVYYGYTF.

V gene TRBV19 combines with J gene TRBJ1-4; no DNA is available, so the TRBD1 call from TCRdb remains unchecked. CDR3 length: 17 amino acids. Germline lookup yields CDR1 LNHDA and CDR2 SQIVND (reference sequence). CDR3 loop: CASRLQGPTPTNEKLFF.

Here the CDR3 reads CSARGRDSSYEQYF. This rearrangement joins TRBV20-1 to TRBJ2-7; as DNA is missing, the TRBD1 call by TCRdb cannot be tested. Germline V gene data show CDR1 as DFQATT and CDR2 as SNEGSKA (reference sequence). The length of the CDR3 is 14 residues.

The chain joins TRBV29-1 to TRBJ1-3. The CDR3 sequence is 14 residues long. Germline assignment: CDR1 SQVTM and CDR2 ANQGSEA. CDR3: CSVEKGYSGNTIYF.

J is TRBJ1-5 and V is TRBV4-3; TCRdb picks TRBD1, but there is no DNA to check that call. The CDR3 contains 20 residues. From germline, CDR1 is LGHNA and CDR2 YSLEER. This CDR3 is CASSQDVGTTDLISNQPQHF.

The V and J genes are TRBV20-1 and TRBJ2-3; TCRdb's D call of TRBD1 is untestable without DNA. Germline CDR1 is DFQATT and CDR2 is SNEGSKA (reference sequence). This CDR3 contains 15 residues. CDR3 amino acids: CSARDGRDRTDTQYF.

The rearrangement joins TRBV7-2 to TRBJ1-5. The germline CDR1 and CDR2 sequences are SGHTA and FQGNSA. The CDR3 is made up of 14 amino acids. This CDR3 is CASSLAGGAQPQHF.

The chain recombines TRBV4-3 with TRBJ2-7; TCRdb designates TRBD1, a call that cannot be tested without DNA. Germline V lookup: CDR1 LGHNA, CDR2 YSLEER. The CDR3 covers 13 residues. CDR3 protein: CASSHGTAYEQYF.

CDR3 in amino acids: CASSIRRPTSGAHEQFF. The chain joins TRBV19 to TRBJ2-1; there is no DNA to check the TCRdb D call of TRBD1. CDR1 LNHDA and CDR2 SQIVND come from the germline V gene (reference sequence). The CDR3 extends over 17 amino acids.

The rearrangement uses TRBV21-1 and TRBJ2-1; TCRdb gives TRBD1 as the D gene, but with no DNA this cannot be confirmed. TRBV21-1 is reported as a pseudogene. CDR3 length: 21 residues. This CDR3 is CASSTRFWDREVTDNYNEQFF.

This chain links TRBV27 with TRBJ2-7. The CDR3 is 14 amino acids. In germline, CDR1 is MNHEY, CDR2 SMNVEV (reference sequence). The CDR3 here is CASSRTTRAYEQYF.

Here the CDR3 reads CASSKTDVGMDEQFF. The chain links TRBV7-3 to TRBJ2-1; lacking DNA, the TRBD2 call made by TCRdb goes unchecked. The V gene's germline CDR1 is SGHTA and CDR2 FQGTGA. CDR3 length: 15 amino acids.

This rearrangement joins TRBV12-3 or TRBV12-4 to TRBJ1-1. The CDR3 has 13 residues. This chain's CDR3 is CASSLAMGFEAFF.

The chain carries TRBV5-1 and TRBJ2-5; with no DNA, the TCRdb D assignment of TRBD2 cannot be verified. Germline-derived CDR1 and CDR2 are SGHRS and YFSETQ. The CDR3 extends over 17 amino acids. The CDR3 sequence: CASSLPLDLAVDETQYF.

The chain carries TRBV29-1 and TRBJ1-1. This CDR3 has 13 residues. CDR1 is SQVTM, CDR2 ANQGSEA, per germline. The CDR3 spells CSGGVGGNTEAFF. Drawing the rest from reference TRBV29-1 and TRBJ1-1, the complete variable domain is SAVISQKPSRDICQRGTSLTIQCQVDSQVTMMFWYRQQPGQSLTLIATANQGSEATYESGFVIDKFPISRPNLTFSTLTVSNMSPEDSSIYLCSGGVGGNTEAFFGQGTRLTVV.